This TCR beta chain was captured by sequencing in a study of CD4+ T cells in melanoma. About this clone itself: Its antigen is still unknown.

Produced via immunoSEQ multiplex PCR; TCRdb's table is partial and in-frame only. The table lists some 110,000 clones, around 93% of them singletons. The V gene end was trimmed by 10 bases and the J gene end by 2 bases; junction bases not matched to a gene: 8. CDR1 is ENHRY, CDR2 SYGVKD, per germline. The CDR3 sequence is 14 residues long. Study results and caveats: Reportedly, melanoma neoantigen-specific CD4+ T cells showed varied differentiation states.

The sequence was collected from a human donor with melanoma. The specimen sequenced was peripheral blood. This chain joins TRBV10-3 and TRBJ2-5; 9 nucleotides align to TRBD2. In DNA form, the CDR3 reads TGTGCCACCCTTGAGACTAGCGGACAAGAGACCCAGTACTTC. Amino acid sequence: CATLETSGQETQYF.